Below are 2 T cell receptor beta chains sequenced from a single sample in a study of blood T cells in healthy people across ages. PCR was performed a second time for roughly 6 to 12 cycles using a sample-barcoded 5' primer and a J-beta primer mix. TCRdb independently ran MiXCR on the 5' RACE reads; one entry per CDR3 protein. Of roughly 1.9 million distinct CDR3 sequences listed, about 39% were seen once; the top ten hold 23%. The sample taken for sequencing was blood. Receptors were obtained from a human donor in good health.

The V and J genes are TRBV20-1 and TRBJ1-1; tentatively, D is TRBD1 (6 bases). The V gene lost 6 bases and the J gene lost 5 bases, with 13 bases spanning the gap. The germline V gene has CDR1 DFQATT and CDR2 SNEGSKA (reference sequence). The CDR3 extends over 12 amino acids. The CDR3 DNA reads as TGCAGTGCGCAGAGGGGGAGGACTGAAGCTTTCTTT. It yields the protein CSAQRGRTEAFF.

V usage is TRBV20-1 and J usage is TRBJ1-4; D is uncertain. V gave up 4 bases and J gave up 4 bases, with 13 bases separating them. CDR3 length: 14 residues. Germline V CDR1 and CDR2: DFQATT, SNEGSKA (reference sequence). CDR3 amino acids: CSATPRGFNEKLFF. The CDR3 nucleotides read TGCAGTGCTACCCCGAGAGGCTTTAATGAAAAACTGTTTTTT.